These T cell receptor beta chains were read from a single sample in a study of T cells in Graves' hyperthyroidism and ophthalmopathy. TCRdb re-derived calls from the multiplex PCR reads in MiXCR, one entry per CDR3 protein. This repertoire shows roughly 570,000 distinct CDR3 sequences, about 45% found once; its top ten account for over 15%. Sequencing was performed on peripheral blood or thyroid tissue (not recorded which). The receptors stem from an adult woman with Graves' disease, either hyperthyroidism or ophthalmopathy (not recorded which). The CDR3 runs from the conserved cysteine through the conserved F or W. A D gene is named only where the DNA matches it firmly. The listing skips clone size in some rows; elsewhere it reads once, few, many or a size class.

v_gene	j_gene	d_gene	abundance	CDR3aa	CDR3nt
TRBV12-3/TRBV12-4	TRBJ2-7	TRBD2	many	CASSLSGGTSYEQYF	TGTGCCAGCAGCTTAAGCGGGGGGACTTCCTACGAGCAGTACTTC
TRBV19	TRBJ1-1	TRBD1	NA	CASIPGQEFLNTEAFF	TGTGCCAGTATCCCCGGACAGGAATTTTTGAACACTGAAGCTTTCTTT
TRBV20-1	TRBJ2-5	NA	NA	CSARLGVGIETQYF	TGCAGTGCTAGGTTGGGGGTTGGGATCGAGACCCAGTACTTC
TRBV2	TRBJ2-5	NA	NA	CASSEGSPGTLQETQYF	TGTGCCAGCAGTGAAGGATCCCCTGGTACCCTCCAAGAGACCCAGTACTTC
TRBV20-1	TRBJ2-7	NA	NA	CSASGGTESSYEQYF	TGCAGTGCTAGCGGCGGGACGGAGAGCTCCTACGAGCAGTACTTC
TRBV2	TRBJ2-5	NA	NA	CASSGGTAYQPQYF	TGTGCCAGCAGCGGGGGGACAGCTTATCAGCCCCAGTACTTC
TRBV2	TRBJ1-2	TRBD1	many	CASRTGTENYGYTF	TGTGCCAGCAGAACCGGGACAGAAAACTATGGCTACACCTTC
TRBV28	TRBJ1-2	NA	many	CASSLPGTNYGYTF	TGTGCCAGCAGTTTACCCGGGACCAACTATGGCTACACCTTC
TRBV7-2	TRBJ2-7	TRBD2	NA	CASSSEGSTGRAHEQYF	TGTGCCAGCAGCTCCGAGGGGAGTACCGGGAGGGCCCACGAGCAGTACTTC
TRBV7-2	TRBJ1-5	TRBD1	NA	CASSVTGGSLETQHF	TGTGCCAGCAGCGTCACAGGGGGGAGCTTGGAGACCCAGCATTTT
TRBV5-1	TRBJ1-1	NA	few	CASSVQSGNTEAFF	TGCGCCAGCAGCGTACAGAGCGGGAACACTGAAGCTTTCTTT
TRBV9	TRBJ2-5	NA	many	CASSSKGLETQYF	TGTGCCAGCAGCTCAAAGGGGCTAGAGACCCAGTACTTC
TRBV25-1	TRBJ1-2	NA	NA	CASSDPGTYYGYTF	TGTGCCAGCAGTGACCCCGGGACATACTATGGCTACACCTTC
TRBV3-1	TRBJ2-7	NA	few	CASSLTGGAYEQYF	TGTGCCAGCAGCCTTACAGGGGGGGCCTACGAGCAGTACTTC
TRBV20-1	TRBJ2-7	NA	NA	CSAERTSGQYF	TGCAGTGCGGAAAGGACAAGCGGGCAGTACTTC
TRBV28	TRBJ1-1	NA	few	CASSKTVKLFF	TGTGCCAGCAGCAAGACAGTGAAGCTATTCTTT
TRBV6-5	TRBJ1-1	TRBD1	many	CASSYVWTGRGVNTEAFF	TGTGCCAGCAGTTACGTATGGACAGGCCGCGGGGTGAACACTGAAGCTTTCTTT
TRBV29-1	TRBJ2-5	NA	NA	CSVDLTAEAETQYF	TGCAGCGTCGACCTCACCGCGGAGGCGGAGACCCAGTACTTC
TRBV5-1	TRBJ2-5	NA	NA	CASSWPQGGQETQYF	TGCGCCAGCAGCTGGCCCCAAGGGGGTCAAGAGACCCAGTACTTC
TRBV29-1	TRBJ2-3	NA	NA	CSAGHRETDTQYF	TGCAGCGCAGGTCACAGGGAAACAGATACGCAGTATTTT
TRBV7-9	TRBJ1-1	NA	NA	CASSLSWSTEAFF	TGTGCCAGCAGCTTGAGCTGGAGCACTGAAGCTTTCTTT
TRBV7-6	TRBJ2-1	TRBD2	NA	CASSGYPPGLVAHEQFF	TGTGCCAGCAGCGGATATCCACCGGGACTAGTTGCCCATGAGCAGTTCTTC
TRBV19	TRBJ2-7	NA	NA	CASRKRSSYEQYF	TGTGCCAGTCGTAAACGTAGCTCCTACGAGCAGTACTTC
TRBV6-5	TRBJ2-5	NA	NA	CASSYEQGFQYF	TGTGCCAGCAGTTATGAACAGGGCTTCCAGTACTTC
TRBV9	TRBJ2-1	NA	NA	CASSSGSLHEQFF	TGTGCCAGCAGCTCAGGATCCCTCCATGAGCAGTTCTTC
TRBV19	TRBJ1-2	NA	NA	CASSTRSGYTF	TGTGCCAGTAGTACCCGGAGCGGCTACACCTTC
TRBV11-2	TRBJ2-7	TRBD1	NA	CASSLEGQGHGQYF	TGTGCCAGCAGCTTAGAGGGACAGGGACACGGGCAGTACTTC
TRBV20-1	TRBJ1-1	NA	many	CSAWENTEAFF	TGCAGTGCCTGGGAGAACACTGAAGCTTTCTTT
TRBV7-9	TRBJ1-2	NA	many	CASSFGTSGYTF	TGTGCCAGCAGCTTTGGGACAAGTGGCTACACCTTC
TRBV7-9	TRBJ2-7	TRBD2	few	CASSPSGKGMYEQYF	TGTGCCAGCAGCCCGAGCGGGAAGGGGATGTACGAGCAGTACTTC
TRBV7-2	TRBJ1-1	NA	once	CASIPWGTSSTEAFF	TGTGCCAGCATCCCCTGGGGGACAAGTTCCACTGAAGCTTTCTTT
TRBV7-6	TRBJ1-5	NA	once	CASSPDSRSYEQYFGPGNRPQHF	NA
TRBV20-1	TRBJ1-1	NA	many	CSARDRVGNTEAFF	TGCAGTGCTAGAGACAGGGTTGGTAACACTGAAGCTTTCTTT
TRBV6-5	TRBJ1-4	NA	NA	CASSLEKLFF	TGTGCCAGCAGTTTAGAAAAACTGTTTTTT
TRBV2	TRBJ1-5	NA	NA	CACSARGTAENQPQHF	NA
TRBV11-1	TRBJ2-7	TRBD2	NA	CASSTGTRDEQYF	TGTGCCAGCAGCACCGGGACTAGAGACGAGCAGTACTTC
TRBV10-3	TRBJ2-7	NA	NA	CAISEGGTEQYF	TGTGCCATCAGTGAGGGTGGAACGGAGCAGTACTTC
TRBV5-1	TRBJ2-5	TRBD1	many	CASSLSGTGQKTQYF	TGCGCCAGCAGCTTGTCCGGGACAGGACAAAAGACCCAGTACTTC
TRBV6-6	TRBJ2-7	NA	few	CATRQGSLYEQYF	TGTGCCACCCGCCAGGGTTCGCTCTACGAGCAGTACTTC
TRBV19	TRBJ2-5	NA	many	CASSPSSGGTQYF	TGTGCCAGTAGTCCTTCCTCCGGGGGGACCCAGTACTTC
TRBV9	TRBJ1-2	NA	NA	CASSSHWDTF	TGTGCCAGCAGCTCCCACTGGGACACCTTC
TRBV4-2	TRBJ2-7	TRBD2	once	CASSPYGLAGEYEQYF	TGTGCCAGCAGCCCCTACGGACTAGCGGGAGAATACGAGCAGTACTTC